Listed here are 25 T cell receptor beta chains from one sample, sequenced in a study of cytomegalovirus exposure and HLA in healthy donors. The PCR used 60 Vbeta and 13 Jbeta primers. Clones were sequenced by immunoSEQ multiplex PCR, and TCRdb holds only the in-frame ones, with some missing. The sample includes 250,000 to 350,000 clones, about nine tenths seen only once; the top ten take around 3.7%. Sample: PBMCs. The origin of the receptors is a man aged 40-55 years in good health and CMV-seropositive.

J is TRBJ2-1 and V is TRBV11-2; TRBD2 matches at 8 bases. Trimming cost V 5 bases and J 2 bases; bases outside gene matches: 8. The CDR3 is 16 residues long. Germline V CDR1 and CDR2: SGHAT, FQNNGV. The CDR3 reads CASSPGAAGAYNEQFF. As DNA, the CDR3 is TGTGCCAGCAGCCCAGGAGCAGCGGGAGCCTACAATGAGCAGTTCTTC.

The chain carries TRBV23-1 and TRBJ1-5, with a possible D match to TRBD1 (6 bases). TRBV23-1 is recorded as an ORF, its role being uncertain. With 2 bases removed from V and 6 bases from J, the gap between germline ends came to 14 bases. The CDR3 runs to 15 residues. The CDR3 region has the DNA TGCGCCAGCAGTCAAGGCAGGGGAAAAGTTCAGCCCCAGCATTTT. Protein sequence: CASSQGRGKVQPQHF.

This rearrangement joins TRBV5-8 to TRBJ2-7, with D possibly being TRBD1 (6 bases). The V gene's germline CDR1 is SGHTS and CDR2 YDEGEE. This CDR3 comprises 15 residues. V was clipped by 5 bases and J by 0 bases, with 15 bases between them. As DNA, the CDR3 is TGTGCCAGCAGGAGGGACAACCTAAACTCCTACGAGCAGTACTTC. Protein sequence: CASRRDNLNSYEQYF.

This clone came up once. The CDR3 DNA is TGTGCCAGCAGGGGGACCACTGAAGCTTTCTTT. Protein: CASRGTTEAFF. The gene calls are TRBV19 and TRBJ1-1; TRBD1 aligns across 7 bases. This CDR3 has 11 amino acids. Per germline, CDR1 LNHDA and CDR2 SQIVND (reference sequence). The V gene end was trimmed by 9 bases and the J gene end by 4 bases; junction bases not matched to a gene: 2.

This chain connects TRBV6-5 to TRBJ1-3, with a tentative D call TRBD1 (6 bases). CDR3 length: 15 amino acids. V shed 6 bases and J shed 0 bases, with 12 bases lying between them. The V gene's germline CDR1 is MNHEY and CDR2 SVGAGI. CDR3 sequence: CASSSDSFSGNTIYF. The CDR3 DNA sequence: TGTGCCAGCAGCTCGGACAGTTTCTCTGGAAACACCATATATTTT.

This clone was recorded only once. The chain employs TRBV9 and TRBJ2-3; 8 bases align to TRBD1. V lost 1 base, J lost 5 bases, and 9 bases stayed unmatched. Germline values: CDR1 SGDLS, CDR2 YYNGEE. This CDR3 has 16 residues. The CDR3 is CASSVQGARAIDTQYF. CDR3 nucleotides: TGTGCCAGCAGCGTACAGGGGGCGCGGGCCATAGATACGCAGTATTTT.

The rearrangement uses TRBV27 and TRBJ2-7; perhaps TRBD1 as D (6 bases). V lost 0 bases and J lost 1, with 10 bases in between. The CDR3 is made up of 15 amino acids. Germline CDR1 reads MNHEY; CDR2 reads SMNVEV (reference sequence). The chain's CDR3 is CASSLSGHESYEQYF. The CDR3 nucleotides are TGTGCCAGCAGTTTATCGGGACACGAATCCTACGAGCAGTACTTC.

The chain employs TRBV18 and TRBJ1-1; no clear D gene. Germline V gives CDR1 KGHSH, CDR2 LQKENI. This CDR3 region has 14 residues. Trimming pared 1 base from V and 1 base from J, leaving 7 bases between. CDR3 residues: CASSPLETNTEAFF. The CDR3 DNA reads as TGTGCCAGCTCACCACTAGAAACGAACACTGAAGCTTTCTTT.

The chain carries TRBV19 and TRBJ2-7, with TRBD1 matching 9 bases. This CDR3 region has 15 residues. V shed 3 bases, J shed 6 bases, and the junction held 9 bases outside the gene matches. Germline lookup yields CDR1 LNHDA and CDR2 SQIVND (reference sequence). The CDR3 DNA is TGTGCCAGTAGTATTAGTCTCGGGACAGGGATCGAGCAGTACTTC. As protein: CASSISLGTGIEQYF. The full variable domain, in which reference TRBV19 and TRBJ2-7 provide the parts outside the CDR3, is DGGITQSPKYLFRKEGQNVTLSCEQNLNHDAMYWYRQDPGQGLRLIYYSQIVNDFQKGDIAEGYSVSREKKESFPLTVTSAQKNPTAFYLCASSISLGTGIEQYFGPGTRLTVT.

The rearrangement joins TRBV7-2 to TRBJ2-1; 12 bases are a match to TRBD2. J gave up 6 bases and V 4 bases, and 13 bases lay outside the gene matches. Germline loops: CDR1 SGHTA, CDR2 FQGNSA. This CDR3 region has 18 residues. CDR3 bases: TGTGCCAGCAGCTACTTCCTGACTAGCGGGAGTGTATCCAATGAGCAGTTCTTC. This translates into CASSYFLTSGSVSNEQFF.

This chain connects TRBV28 to TRBJ1-5; D is ambiguous. Germline V gene lookup returns CDR1 MDHEN and CDR2 SYDVKM. V was trimmed by 6 bases and J by 0 bases, leaving 9 bases between them. There are 14 residues in the CDR3. Here the CDR3 reads CASSPYHSNQPQHF. DNA for the CDR3: TGTGCCAGCAGCCCCTACCATAGCAATCAGCCCCAGCATTTT.

The V and J genes are TRBV18 and TRBJ1-1, with D possibly being TRBD1 (5 bases). Germline V CDR1 and CDR2: KGHSH, LQKENI. The ends were cut back, 0 bases at V and 5 bases at J, with 10 bases in the middle. There are 14 residues in the CDR3. The CDR3 loop is CASSPPGGGTEAFF. Written as DNA, the CDR3 is TGTGCCAGCTCACCACCGGGGGGAGGGACTGAAGCTTTCTTT.

This chain connects TRBV18 to TRBJ1-2; 11 nucleotides align to TRBD1. The V segment lost 4 bases and the J segment 4 bases; nucleotides outside the gene matches: 8. The CDR3 runs to 16 residues. Per the germline V gene, CDR1 is KGHSH and CDR2 is LQKENI. CDR3 in amino acids: CASSLSRDRGFYGYTF. The CDR3, as DNA: TGTGCCAGCTCACTTTCCCGGGACAGGGGGTTCTATGGCTACACCTTC. Together with reference TRBV18 and TRBJ1-2, the CDR3 gives the full variable domain: NAGVMQNPRHLVRRRGQEARLRCSPMKGHSHVYWYRQLPEEGLKFMVYLQKENIIDESGMPKERFSAEFPKEGPSILRIQQVVRGDSAAYFCASSLSRDRGFYGYTFGSGTRLTVV.

This clone was observed a handful of times. V and J are TRBV4-1 and TRBJ2-1, with 7 bases aligning to TRBD2. Germline CDR1 MGHRA, CDR2 YSYEKL. With V trimmed by 5 bases and J by 8 bases, 6 bases remained unmatched. The CDR3 covers 13 residues. The CDR3 reads CASSSLREDEQFF. The CDR3 DNA reads as TGCGCCAGCAGCTCACTCCGGGAGGATGAGCAGTTCTTC.

The V gene is TRBV19, the J gene TRBJ2-5; 7 positions agree with TRBD2. The V segment lost 7 bases and the J segment 2 bases; nucleotides outside the gene matches: 7. The CDR3 covers 14 residues. The germline CDR1 and CDR2 sequences are LNHDA and SQIVND (reference sequence). This CDR3 is CASTREGGQETQYF. In nucleotides, the CDR3 is TGTGCCAGTACCAGGGAGGGAGGACAAGAGACCCAGTACTTC. The complete variable domain, with remaining parts taken from reference TRBV19 and TRBJ2-5, reads DGGITQSPKYLFRKEGQNVTLSCEQNLNHDAMYWYRQDPGQGLRLIYYSQIVNDFQKGDIAEGYSVSREKKESFPLTVTSAQKNPTAFYLCASTREGGQETQYFGPGTRLLVL.

This clone appeared once. A junction boundary mismatches the germline segment, possibly from a read error. The rearrangement uses TRBV7-3 and TRBJ2-1; D may be TRBD1 (5 bases). The CDR3 sequence is 15 residues long. Germline CDR1 and CDR2: SGHTA and FQGTGA. The CDR3 is CASSLRPGRSNEQLF. In DNA, the CDR3 is TGTGCCAGCAGCTTACGGCCAGGGCGGTCAAATGAGCAGCTCTTC. Combining the CDR3 with reference TRBV7-3 and TRBJ2-1 gives the whole variable domain GAGVSQTPSNKVTEKGKYVELRCDPISGHTALYWYRQSLGQGPEFLIYFQGTGAADDSGLPNDRFFAVRPEGSVSTLKIQRTERGDSAVYLCASSLRPGRSNEQLFGPGTRLTVL.

This chain uses TRBV7-3 with TRBJ2-3; 8 bases agree with TRBD2. The germline V gene encodes CDR1 SGHTA and CDR2 FQGTGA. The CDR3 spans 23 residues. V lost 1 base and J lost 0; bases outside the gene matches: 24. Here the CDR3 DNA reads TGTGCCAGCAGCTTAATGTTTCGGGGTGAGGGGGTAGGTAGCGGGAAGAGCACAGATACGCAGTATTTT. Residues: CASSLMFRGEGVGSGKSTDTQYF.

The J gene is TRBJ2-5, the V gene TRBV7-9; D remains ambiguous. The CDR3 is 17 residues long. Trimming stripped 1 base from V and 0 bases from J, with 15 bases between. The germline V gene has CDR1 SEHNR and CDR2 FQNEAQ (reference sequence). Written as DNA, the CDR3 is TGTGCCAGCAGCTTAGTCCGGCGGCTAGGAGACCAAGAGACCCAGTACTTC. It specifies CASSLVRRLGDQETQYF. The full variable domain, completed using reference TRBV7-9 and TRBJ2-5, is DTGVSQNPRHKITKRGQNVTFRCDPISEHNRLYWYRQTLGQGPEFLTYFQNEAQLEKSRLLSDRFSAERPKGSFSTLEIQRTEQGDSAMYLCASSLVRRLGDQETQYFGPGTRLLVL.

CDR3 loop: CASSFAGTYNEQFF. CDR3 in DNA: TGTGCCAGCAGCTTTGCGGGAACCTACAATGAGCAGTTCTTC. The V and J genes are TRBV5-5 and TRBJ2-1; D perhaps matches TRBD2 (6 bases). Germline loops: CDR1 SGHKS, CDR2 YYEKEE (reference sequence). The length of the CDR3 is 14 residues. The V gene lost 2 bases and the J gene lost 2 bases, with 8 bases spanning the gap.

The chain carries TRBV19 and TRBJ1-1, with 10 bases aligning to TRBD1. This CDR3 region has 16 residues. J was trimmed by 4 bases and V by 7 bases; bases with no gene match: 12. Looked up from germline, CDR1 is LNHDA and CDR2 is SQIVND (reference sequence). The CDR3 reads CASIPRDRGYGTEAFF. CDR3 DNA: TGTGCCAGTATTCCCCGGGACAGGGGATACGGCACTGAAGCTTTCTTT.

This chain uses TRBV27 with TRBJ2-7, with D possibly being TRBD2 (6 bases). The V and J ends lost 0 bases and 0 bases respectively, with 15 bases between them. Germline CDR1 is MNHEY and CDR2 is SMNVEV (reference sequence). The CDR3 totals 17 residues. The CDR3 DNA sequence: TGTGCCAGCAGTTTATCATACGGGAGTGAAAGCTCCTACGAGCAGTACTTC. Its translation: CASSLSYGSESSYEQYF.

The chain is built from TRBV10-3 and TRBJ2-3, with D possibly matching TRBD2 (5 bases). This CDR3 contains 14 residues. Germline assignment: CDR1 ENHRY and CDR2 SYGVKD. The V end lost 6 bases, the J end lost 2 bases, and 12 bases lay between the germline ends. This CDR3 reads CAIRAQEDTDTQYF. The CDR3 nucleotides are TGTGCCATCAGGGCCCAGGAGGACACAGATACGCAGTATTTT.

The V call is TRBV29-1, the J call TRBJ2-7; 8 bases align to TRBD2. This CDR3 has 14 amino acids. V shed 5 bases and J 5 bases; nucleotides not matched to a gene: 11. Per the germline V gene, CDR1 is SQVTM and CDR2 is ANQGSEA. CDR3 amino acids: CSVLGAGVENEQYF. DNA of the CDR3: TGCAGCGTTCTAGGAGCGGGAGTCGAAAACGAGCAGTACTTC.

The CDR3 sequence: CSVVSNTIYF. As DNA, the CDR3 is TGCAGCGTTGTGTCGAACACCATATATTTT. The rearrangement uses TRBV29-1 and TRBJ1-3; D call uncertain. V lost 4 bases to trimming and J lost 7 bases, with 5 bases between them. The CDR3 has 10 residues. Germline V gene lookup returns CDR1 SQVTM and CDR2 ANQGSEA.

In this sample, this clone turned up a few times. The chain has TRBV10-3 and TRBJ1-2, with 8 positions matching TRBD1. This CDR3 comprises 12 residues. Germline trimming cut 7 bases from V and 7 bases from J; bases unmatched to any gene: 5. In germline, CDR1 is ENHRY, CDR2 SYGVKD. The CDR3 loop reads CAITSTGGGYTF. The CDR3 DNA reads as TGTGCCATCACCTCTACAGGGGGTGGCTACACCTTC.